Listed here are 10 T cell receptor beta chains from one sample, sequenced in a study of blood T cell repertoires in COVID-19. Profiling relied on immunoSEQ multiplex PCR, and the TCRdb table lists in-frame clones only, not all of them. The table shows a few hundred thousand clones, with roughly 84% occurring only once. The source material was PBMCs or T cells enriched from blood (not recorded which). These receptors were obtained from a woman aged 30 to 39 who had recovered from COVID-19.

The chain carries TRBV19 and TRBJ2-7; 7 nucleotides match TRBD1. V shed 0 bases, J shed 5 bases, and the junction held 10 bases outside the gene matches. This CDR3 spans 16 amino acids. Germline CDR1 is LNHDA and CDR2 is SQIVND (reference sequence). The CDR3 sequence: CASSIDDRASHDEQYF. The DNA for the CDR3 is TGTGCCAGTAGTATAGATGACAGGGCGAGTCACGACGAGCAGTACTTC.

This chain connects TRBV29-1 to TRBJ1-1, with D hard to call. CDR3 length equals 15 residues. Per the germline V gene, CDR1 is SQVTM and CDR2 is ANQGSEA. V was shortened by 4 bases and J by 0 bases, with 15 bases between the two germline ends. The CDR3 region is CSVGSGWGMNTEAFF. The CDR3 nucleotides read TGCAGCGTTGGTTCGGGATGGGGAATGAACACTGAAGCTTTCTTT.

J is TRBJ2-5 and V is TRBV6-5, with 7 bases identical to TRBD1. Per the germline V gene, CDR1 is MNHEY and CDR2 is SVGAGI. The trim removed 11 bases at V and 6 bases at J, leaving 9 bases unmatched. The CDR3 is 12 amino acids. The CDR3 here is CAGKRRGQTQYF. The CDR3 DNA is TGTGCCGGCAAGCGTAGGGGGCAGACCCAGTACTTC.

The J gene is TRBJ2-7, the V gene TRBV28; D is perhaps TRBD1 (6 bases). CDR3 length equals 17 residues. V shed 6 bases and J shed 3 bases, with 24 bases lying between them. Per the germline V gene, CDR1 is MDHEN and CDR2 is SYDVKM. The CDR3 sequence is CASSRRPGHNKGYEQYF. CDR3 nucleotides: TGTGCCAGCAGCCGACGGCCGGGACATAATAAGGGCTACGAGCAGTACTTC.

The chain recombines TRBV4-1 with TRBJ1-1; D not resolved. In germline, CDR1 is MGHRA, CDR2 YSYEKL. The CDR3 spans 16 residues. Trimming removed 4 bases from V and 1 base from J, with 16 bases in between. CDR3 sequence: CASSPVSGSGNTEAFF. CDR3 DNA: TGCGCCAGCAGCCCAGTTTCGGGCAGCGGGAACACTGAAGCTTTCTTT.

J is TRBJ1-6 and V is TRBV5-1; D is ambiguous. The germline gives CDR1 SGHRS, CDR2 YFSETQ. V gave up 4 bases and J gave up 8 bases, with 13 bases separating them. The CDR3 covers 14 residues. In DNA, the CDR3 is TGCGCCAGCAGCCCTGGCGTAGACTATTCACCCCTCCACTTT. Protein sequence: CASSPGVDYSPLHF.

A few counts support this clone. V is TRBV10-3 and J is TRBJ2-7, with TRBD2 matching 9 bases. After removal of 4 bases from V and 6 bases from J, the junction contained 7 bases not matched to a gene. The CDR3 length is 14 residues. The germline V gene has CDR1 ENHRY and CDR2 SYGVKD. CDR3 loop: CAISAKSREGEQYF. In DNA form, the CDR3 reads TGTGCCATCAGTGCTAAATCGCGGGAGGGCGAGCAGTACTTC.

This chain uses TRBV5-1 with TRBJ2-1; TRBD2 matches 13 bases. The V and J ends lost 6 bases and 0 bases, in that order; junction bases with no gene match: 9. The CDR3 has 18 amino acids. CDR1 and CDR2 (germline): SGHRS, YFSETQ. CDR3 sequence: CASTPGLAGRPSYNEQFF. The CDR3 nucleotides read TGCGCCAGCACCCCGGGACTAGCGGGGCGACCCTCCTACAATGAGCAGTTCTTC.

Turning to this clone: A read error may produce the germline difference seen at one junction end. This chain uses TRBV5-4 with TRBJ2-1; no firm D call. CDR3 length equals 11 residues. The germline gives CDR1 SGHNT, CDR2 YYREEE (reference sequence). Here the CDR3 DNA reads TGTGCCAGCAGCTTGGCTTTTGAGGAGTTCTTC. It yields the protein CASSLAFEEFF.

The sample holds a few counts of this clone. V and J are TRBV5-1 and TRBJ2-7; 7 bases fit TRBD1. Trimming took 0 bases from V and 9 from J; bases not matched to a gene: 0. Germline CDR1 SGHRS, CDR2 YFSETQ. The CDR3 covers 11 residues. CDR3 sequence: CASSLEGAQYF. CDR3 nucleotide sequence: TGCGCCAGCAGCTTGGAGGGGGCGCAGTACTTC.